Presented here are 17 T cell receptor gamma chains from one specimen sequenced in a study of gamma-delta chains in newborns, infants, children. TCRdb re-called clones from the reads using CATT. The data contain about 860 gamma-chain clones, approximately 59% of them singletons. The specimen was blood. The receptors come from a child who was a newborn, infant or young child, either healthy, febrile or measles-vaccinated (not recorded which).

The V and J genes are TRGV9 and TRGJP. In the absence of a J gene in TCRdb, the DNA was matched to germline to assign it here. V was clipped by 5 bases and J by 7 bases; unmatched bases: 11. The germline gives CDR1 GITISATS, CDR2 ISYDGTV (reference sequence). The CDR3 spans 17 residues. Here the CDR3 DNA reads TGTGCCTTGTGGGGGGGCAATGGGGAGTTGGGCAAAAAAATCAAGGTATTT. Residues: CALWGGNGELGKKIKVF.

The chain is built from TRGV3 and TRGJP2. TCRdb is silent on the J gene; assignment here came from matching the DNA to germline. Per germline, CDR1 VTNTFY and CDR2 YDVSTARD (reference sequence). The CDR3 has 13 residues. V was pared by 4 bases and J by 6 bases, with 5 bases of the junction left unmatched. In DNA form, the CDR3 reads TGTGCCACCTGGGAGAGGGGTGATTGGATCAAGACGTTT. Its translation: CATWERGDWIKTF.

The rearrangement links TRGV9 to TRGJP. TCRdb gives no J gene; it was assigned here by matching the DNA to germline. V dropped 0 bases and J dropped 5; count of bases not matched to a gene: 10. CDR3 length: 19 residues. From germline, CDR1 is GITISATS and CDR2 ISYDGTV (reference sequence). CDR3 DNA: TGTGCCTTGTGGGAGGTGCGCGGGGGGAAAGAGTTGGGCAAAAAAATCAAGGTATTT. Translated: CALWEVRGGKELGKKIKVF.

This clone was detected a few times. J is TRGJP and V is TRGV9. No J gene is reported in TCRdb; it was inferred here by comparing the DNA with germline. The CDR3 is made up of 18 amino acids. J gave up 3 bases and V 0 bases, and 5 bases lay outside the gene matches. CDR1 and CDR2 from the germline V gene are GITISATS and ISYDGTV (reference sequence). CDR3 region: CALWEVQVQELGKKIKVF. The CDR3 nucleotides are TGTGCCTTGTGGGAGGTGCAGGTGCAAGAGTTGGGCAAAAAAATCAAGGTATTT.

As concerns this clone: Distinct nucleotide sequences in the sample also encode this CDR3. As DNA, the CDR3 is TGTGCCTTGTGGGAGGTGCAGCGGGAGTTGGGCAAAAAAATCAAGGTATTT. This codes for CALWEVQRELGKKIKVF. The J gene is TRGJP, the V gene TRGV9. Assignment of the J gene here rests on matching the DNA to germline, because TCRdb gives none. J gave up 7 bases and V 0 bases, and 6 bases lay outside the gene matches. CDR3 length: 17 residues. The germline V gene has CDR1 GITISATS and CDR2 ISYDGTV (reference sequence).

The rearrangement joins TRGV8 to TRGJP2. The J gene comes from matching the DNA to germline here; TCRdb lacks it. The CDR3 runs to 14 residues. The V and J ends lost 0 bases and 2 bases, in that order; junction bases with no gene match: 0. Germline V gene sequence: CDR1 VENAVY, CDR2 YDSYNSRV. For the CDR3, the DNA is TGTGCCACCTGGGATAGGAGTAGTGATTGGATCAAGACGTTT. It codes for CATWDRSSDWIKTF.

This clone ranks as hyperexpanded. This could be a read error, since a much larger clone is one nucleotide away. The same CDR3 arises from other DNA sequences in this sample as well. The chain recombines TRGV9 with TRGJP. Germline lookup yields CDR1 GITISATS and CDR2 ISYDGTV (reference sequence). The trim removed 0 bases at V and 5 bases at J, leaving 1 base unmatched. CDR3 length: 16 residues. CDR3 coding DNA: TGTGCCTTGTGGGAGGTGAAAGAGTTGGGCAAAAAAATCAAGGTATTT. It specifies CALWEVKELGKKIKVF.

The rearrangement uses TRGV9 and TRGJP. The J gene comes from matching the DNA to germline here; TCRdb lacks it. V shed 2 bases, J shed 7 bases, and the junction held 11 bases outside the gene matches. CDR1 is GITISATS and CDR2 is ISYDGTV in the germline V gene (reference sequence). This CDR3 contains 18 residues. The CDR3 DNA follows: TGTGCCTTGTGGGAGGCCCAGGTGAGGGAGTTGGGCAAAAAAATCAAGGTATTT. Its protein is CALWEAQVRELGKKIKVF.

Turning to this clone: The same CDR3 arises from other DNA sequences in this sample as well. The chain links TRGV2 to TRGJP1. The J gene was missing in TCRdb and was found by matching the end of the DNA to germline. The V gene end was trimmed by 0 bases and the J gene end by 0 bases; junction bases not matched to a gene: 4. This CDR3 region has 16 residues. Per the germline V gene, CDR1 is EGSNGY and CDR2 is YDSYNSKV. CDR3 sequence: CATWDGPYTTGWFKIF. The CDR3 DNA follows: TGTGCCACCTGGGACGGGCCATATACCACTGGTTGGTTCAAGATATTT.

V usage is TRGV3 and J usage is TRGJ1 or TRGJ2. Assignment of the J gene here rests on matching the DNA to germline, because TCRdb gives none. Germline V gene sequence: CDR1 VTNTFY, CDR2 YDVSTARD (reference sequence). The V segment lost 0 bases and the J segment 5 bases; nucleotides outside the gene matches: 4. This CDR3 has 13 amino acids. CDR3 in amino acids: CATWDRQHYKKLF. The CDR3, as DNA: TGTGCCACCTGGGACAGGCAGCATTATAAGAAACTCTTT.

The V and J genes are TRGV9 and TRGJP. TCRdb supplies no J gene; here it was assigned by aligning the nucleotide sequence to germline. The germline gives CDR1 GITISATS, CDR2 ISYDGTV (reference sequence). This CDR3 has 17 amino acids. J was trimmed by 9 bases and V by 3 bases; bases with no gene match: 11. CDR3 DNA: TGTGCCTTGTGGGAGCCGACGGAGTGGTTGGGCAAAAAAATCAAGGTATTT. Translating gives CALWEPTEWLGKKIKVF.

In regard to this clone: This may be a read error, as it is one base from a much larger clone. J is TRGJ1 or TRGJ2 and V is TRGV9. Because TCRdb records no J gene, it was assigned here through a match of the DNA to germline. V lost 0 bases, J lost 4 bases, and 0 bases stayed unmatched. CDR1 is GITISATS and CDR2 is ISYDGTV in the germline V gene (reference sequence). This CDR3 contains 12 residues. The CDR3 loop reads CALWEVYYKKLF. CDR3 in DNA: TGTGCCTTGTGGGAGGTGTATTATAAGAAACTCTTT.

The rearrangement joins TRGV9 to TRGJP. Because TCRdb records no J gene, it was assigned here through a match of the DNA to germline. Germline CDR1 is GITISATS and CDR2 is ISYDGTV (reference sequence). The CDR3 is made up of 18 amino acids. V shed 0 bases, J shed 5 bases, and the junction held 7 bases outside the gene matches. The CDR3: CALWEVRVEELGKKIKVF. CDR3 DNA sequence: TGTGCCTTGTGGGAGGTGCGAGTAGAAGAGTTGGGCAAAAAAATCAAGGTATTT.

The V gene lacks a call, and TRGJ1 or TRGJ2 is the J gene. This CDR3 spans 11 amino acids. This CDR3 reads CATFDMYKKLF. CDR3 in DNA: TGTGCCACCTTTGATATGTATAAGAAACTCTTT.

To note about this clone: At one of its ends the junction is not consistent with the germline gene, which may arise from a read error. V usage is TRGV9 and J usage is TRGJP. TCRdb is silent on the J gene; assignment here came from matching the DNA to germline. The germline V gene has CDR1 GITISATS and CDR2 ISYDGTV (reference sequence). The CDR3 totals 17 residues. CDR3 amino acids: CALLELVPELGKKIKVF. CDR3 bases: TGTGCCTTGTTGGAGCTTGTCCCAGAGTTGGGCAAAAAAATCAAGGTATTT.

A note on this clone: Within the sample, other DNA sequences also encode this same CDR3. The V gene is TRGV9, the J gene TRGJP. TCRdb is silent on the J gene; assignment here came from matching the DNA to germline. Germline CDR1 is GITISATS and CDR2 is ISYDGTV (reference sequence). V trimming: 2 bases; J trimming: 3 bases; junction bases outside the gene matches: 4. This CDR3 comprises 17 residues. CDR3 coding DNA: TGTGCCTTGTGGGAGGCGGTGCAAGAGTTGGGCAAAAAAATCAAGGTATTT. It codes for CALWEAVQELGKKIKVF.

Concerning this clone itself: One junction end does not reproduce the germline sequence, and a read error may be involved. The V call is TRGV9, the J call TRGJP. The J gene, missing from TCRdb, was assigned here through DNA to germline matching. Germline CDR1 is GITISATS and CDR2 is ISYDGTV (reference sequence). CDR3 length equals 19 residues. CDR3 nucleotides: TGTGCCTTGTGGGAGGCCCGAAAGGGGCAAGAGGTGGGCAAAAAAATCAAGGTATTT. Translation: CALWEARKGQEVGKKIKVF.